This TCR beta chain was retrieved from a study of type 1 regulatory T cells. This clonotype turned up a few times. Antigen: not known. TCRdb used MiXCR to reprocess the reads, holding one entry per CDR3 protein. The sample records about 74,000 distinct CDR3 sequences, 55% to 80% being singletons. Sequenced: cultured T cells, either the whole culture or a sorted T cell fraction (not recorded which). Subset described: Tr1-enriched cell product generated in vitro against host alloantigens. This TCR was recovered from a human donor in good health.

DNA of the CDR3: TGTGCCAGTAGTCTTCGGACAGGGCACACCGGGGAGCTGTTTTTT. Protein sequence: CASSLRTGHTGELFF. The chain is built from TRBV19 and TRBJ2-2, with 8 bases identical to TRBD1. The germline gives CDR1 LNHDA, CDR2 SQIVND (reference sequence). J was trimmed by 3 bases and V by 5 bases; bases with no gene match: 5. CDR3 size: 15 residues.